This TCR beta chain is drawn from a study of spatial heterogeneity in lung cancer. Study context: Raw sequencing reads included, on average, more than 9.5 appearances of each unique TCR and UMI combination.

TCRdb independently ran MiXCR on the 5' RACE reads; one entry per CDR3 protein. The table has tens of thousands of distinct CDR3 sequences, roughly 13% seen once. Trimming cost V 3 bases and J 11 bases; bases outside gene matches: 8. CDR1 and CDR2 from the germline V gene are ENHRY and SYGVKD. The CDR3 is 13 amino acids. Time point given: sample taken at primary tumor resection. Whole RNA, isolated from tumor, nontumor lung or frozen PBMC, was sequenced without prior sorting. The chain employs TRBV10-3 and TRBJ1-1, with TRBD1 matching over 8 bases. The input for sequencing was PBMCs, taken at surgery. The clonotype originates from a male donor with early-stage non-small cell lung cancer. The CDR3, as DNA: TGTGCCATCAGTGAACTAGTACAGGGGGGGGCTTTCTTT. Translating it yields CAISELVQGGAFF.